This T cell receptor (beta chain) was found in a study of OX40 agonist ivuxolimab in advanced cancers. Broader study findings: The study found that CD8+ T cells averaged more expanded clones than CD4+.

The CDR3 totals 14 residues. The V gene lost 8 bases and the J gene lost 0 bases, with 11 bases spanning the gap. Germline V gene lookup returns CDR1 MNHNS and CDR2 SASEGT. Profiled with immunoSEQ multiplex PCR; TCRdb holds only in-frame clones, not every one. The sample has about 120,000 clones, over 85% seen once; the top ten hold about 0.15%. Concerning this clone itself: What it binds is unknown.

The sequence came from an adult with an advanced solid tumor such as melanoma, head and neck, liver or kidney cancer. The source was CD4+ or CD8+ T cells sorted from blood, collected in a trial of the OX40 agonist ivuxolimab. The V gene is TRBV6-1, the J gene TRBJ2-1, with D perhaps matching TRBD1 (5 bases). CDR3 amino acids: CASQSDSSYNEQFF. CDR3 DNA: TGTGCCAGCCAGTCCGACAGCTCCTACAATGAGCAGTTCTTC.